Detailed here is one T cell receptor beta chain. This sample was included in a study of T-cell reconstitution after alpha-beta-depleted transplantation in children. During its preparation, the TCRbeta library received unique molecular identifiers. A single record per CDR3 protein comes from TCRdb applying MiXCR to the PCR reads. Of some 87,000 distinct CDR3 sequences listed, 15% to 18% were seen once; the top ten hold about 20%. Germline values: CDR1 SEHNR, CDR2 FQNEAQ (reference sequence). The V end was cut by 4 bases, the J end by 5 bases, with 6 bases between. CDR3 length: 12 residues. This sequence joins TRBV7-9 and TRBJ2-1; D gene uncertain. The receptor comes from a male patient between 2 and 15 years old who had a stem cell transplant for acute lymphoblastic leukemia, so the T cells may come from the graft donor. This specimen consisted of PBMCs, mostly from graft donor cells, obtained 180 days after TCRalphabeta/CD19-depleted stem cell transplant. The CDR3 DNA reads TGTGCCAGCAGCTCCCGAGACAATGAGCAGTTCTTC. Its protein is CASSSRDNEQFF.